These 14 T cell receptor beta chains were sequenced from one sample in a study of blood T cells in healthy people across ages. Using a J-beta primer mix together with a sample-barcoded 5' primer, a second PCR was run for about 6 to 12 cycles. Each CDR3 protein gets one entry after TCRdb re-called the 5' RACE reads with MiXCR. The sample carries hundreds of thousands of distinct CDR3 sequences, under 50% recorded once. The sample taken for sequencing was blood. Receptors originate from a man aged 25 to 40 in good health.

The CDR3 reads CASSPGGKEDTQYF. CDR3 nucleotides: TGTGCCAGCAGCCCAGGGGGGAAGGAAGATACGCAGTATTTT. The gene calls are TRBV7-9 and TRBJ2-3, with D perhaps matching TRBD1 (7 bases). The germline V and J ends were trimmed by 5 bases and 5 bases, with 14 bases remaining between them. The CDR3 runs to 14 residues. Germline V gene lookup returns CDR1 SEHNR and CDR2 FQNEAQ (reference sequence). The full variable domain, completed using reference TRBV7-9 and TRBJ2-3, is DTGVSQNPRHKITKRGQNVTFRCDPISEHNRLYWYRQTLGQGPEFLTYFQNEAQLEKSRLLSDRFSAERPKGSFSTLEIQRTEQGDSAMYLCASSPGGKEDTQYFGPGTRLTVL.

The chain carries TRBV18 and TRBJ1-2; D not certain. V lost 4 bases to trimming and J lost 8 bases, with 14 bases between them. Looked up from germline, CDR1 is KGHSH and CDR2 is LQKENI. CDR3 length equals 13 residues. CDR3 coding DNA: TGTGCCAGCTCACTCGACCCTAGTACAGGCTACACCTTC. Its translation is CASSLDPSTGYTF.

This clonotype came up many times. V usage is TRBV20-1 and J usage is TRBJ2-7; TRBD1 matches at 8 bases. Germline CDR1 DFQATT, CDR2 SNEGSKA (reference sequence). Trimming took 2 bases from V and 4 from J; bases not matched to a gene: 19. The CDR3 extends over 18 amino acids. This CDR3 reads CSARKLKTHRGIMYEQYF. CDR3 sequence (DNA): TGCAGTGCTAGAAAGCTAAAGACCCACAGGGGGATAATGTACGAGCAGTACTTC.

The V gene is TRBV11-2, the J gene TRBJ2-3; 7 nucleotides match TRBD2. After removal of 11 bases from V and 0 bases from J, the junction contained 5 bases not matched to a gene. Germline values: CDR1 SGHAT, CDR2 FQNNGV. The CDR3 loop spans 13 amino acids. CDR3 sequence reads: CALGGGSTDTQYF. Written as DNA, the CDR3 is TGTGCCTTGGGGGGGGGTAGCACAGATACGCAGTATTTT.

In this sample, this clonotype turned up a few times. The CDR3 coding sequence is TGTGCCAGCAGTCCTAAGCAGGGGGCTTACAATGAGCAGTTCTTC. Amino acids: CASSPKQGAYNEQFF. The rearrangement joins TRBV12-3 or TRBV12-4 to TRBJ2-1; 8 bases are a match to TRBD1. The length of the CDR3 is 15 residues. With 5 bases clipped from V and 4 bases from J, the junction kept 7 bases outside the gene matches.

J is TRBJ2-2 and V is TRBV19; D is perhaps TRBD2 (6 bases). CDR3 length: 13 residues. V dropped 4 bases and J dropped 6 bases, with 9 bases sitting between them. The germline CDR1 and CDR2 sequences are LNHDA and SQIVND (reference sequence). The CDR3 reads CASSKGGAGELFF. CDR3 DNA: TGTGCCAGTAGTAAAGGCGGGGCCGGGGAGCTGTTTTTT.

About this clonotype: A read error may account for a junction end that differs from germline. This chain links TRBV25-1 with TRBJ2-3; weak D call: TRBD2 (5 bases). The CDR3 covers 15 residues. Germline V lookup: CDR1 MGHDK, CDR2 SYGVNS. Here the CDR3 DNA reads TGTACCAGCAGTGAATTGGTCGGGGGCACAGATACGCAGTATTTT. It encodes CTSSELVGGTDTQYF.

The chain couples TRBV27 to TRBJ1-1; 7 positions agree with TRBD1. The V segment lost 6 bases and the J segment 4 bases; nucleotides outside the gene matches: 11. The germline V gene encodes CDR1 MNHEY and CDR2 SMNVEV (reference sequence). The CDR3 totals 15 residues. Here the CDR3 reads CASRKAVTGITEAFF. CDR3 DNA sequence: TGTGCCAGCAGAAAAGCTGTGACAGGGATCACTGAAGCTTTCTTT.

Comment on this clonotype: Relative to the germline gene, one junction end is altered; a read error may explain this. This rearrangement joins TRBV20-1 to TRBJ2-3; the D gene is possibly TRBD1 (5 bases). This CDR3 comprises 13 residues. Germline V CDR1 and CDR2: DFQATT, SNEGSKA (reference sequence). The CDR3 sequence is CSASPRATHTQYF. CDR3 coding DNA: TGCAGTGCTAGTCCCAGGGCCACACATACGCAGTATTTT.

This chain uses TRBV21-1 with TRBJ2-3; TRBD1 was called by the table and not checked on the DNA. TRBV21-1 is recorded as a pseudogene. CDR3 size: 19 residues. The chain's CDR3 is CASSIAMTLGTNGLDTQYF. CDR3 nucleotide sequence: TGTGCCAGCAGCATAGCGATGACCCTCGGGACAAATGGGTTAGATACGCAGTATTTT.

The CDR3: CASRETYPQPQHF. The CDR3 DNA sequence: TGTGCCAGCAGGGAGACATACCCTCAACCCCAGCATTTT. This chain uses TRBV7-2 with TRBJ1-5; D is unresolved. CDR3 size: 13 residues. V shed 6 bases and J shed 10 bases, with 16 bases lying between them. CDR1 and CDR2 (germline): SGHTA, FQGNSA. Based on the CDR3 plus reference TRBV7-2 and TRBJ1-5, the full variable domain is GAGVSQSPSNKVTEKGKDVELRCDPISGHTALYWYRQSLGQGLEFLIYFQGNSAPDKSGLPSDRFSAERTGGSVSTLTIQRTQQEDSAVYLCASRETYPQPQHFGDGTRLSIL.

A single count supports this clonotype. This rearrangement joins TRBV6-5 to TRBJ2-7, with 7 bases that match TRBD2. Germline CDR1 MNHEY, CDR2 SVGAGI. V was clipped by 5 bases and J by 7 bases; unmatched bases: 11. This CDR3 has 14 residues. The CDR3 is CASSGGDFYNEQYF. The CDR3 nucleotides are TGTGCCAGCAGTGGGGGGGACTTTTACAATGAGCAGTACTTC.

The rearrangement links TRBV6-2 or TRBV6-3 to TRBJ2-7; D perhaps matches TRBD2 (5 bases). The length of the CDR3 is 16 residues. V was pared by 4 bases and J by 3 bases, with 19 bases between. CDR1 and CDR2 from the germline V gene are MNHEY and SVGEGT. The CDR3 DNA reads as TGTGCCAGCAGTTCCCGACAAGGCGGGCAGCGCTACGAGCAGTACTTC. Translating gives CASSSRQGGQRYEQYF.

This chain joins TRBV7-2 and TRBJ2-1; TRBD1 matches 9 bases. The CDR3 consists of 16 residues. Germline V gene lookup returns CDR1 SGHTA and CDR2 FQGNSA. The ends lost 5 bases at V and 5 bases at J; junction bases unmatched: 10. CDR3 sequence: CASSLVGTGWDNEQFF. The CDR3 DNA sequence: TGTGCCAGCAGCCTGGTAGGGACAGGGTGGGACAATGAGCAGTTCTTC. Together with reference TRBV7-2 and TRBJ2-1, the CDR3 gives the full variable domain: GAGVSQSPSNKVTEKGKDVELRCDPISGHTALYWYRQSLGQGLEFLIYFQGNSAPDKSGLPSDRFSAERTGGSVSTLTIQRTQQEDSAVYLCASSLVGTGWDNEQFFGPGTRLTVL.